This T cell receptor beta chain is from a study of cytomegalovirus exposure and HLA in healthy donors. Overall study findings and caveats: In an earlier analysis, in under 700 donors, most V segments appeared productive either ~87% or ~30% of the time. Beyond CMV serostatus, there was no information to go on about immune exposure. Altogether, more than 150 TCR beta chains were recorded as cytomegalovirus-associated.

Trimming pared 7 bases from V and 5 bases from J, leaving 14 bases between. The CDR3 runs 13 residues. Germline loops: CDR1 SGHDT, CDR2 YYEEEE. Worth noting for this clone: Its antigen is as yet unknown.

Primers included in the PCR were 60 Vbeta and 13 Jbeta primers. Sequencing used immunoSEQ multiplex PCR; TCRdb keeps in-frame clones, though not all of them. The table has some 130,000 clones, around 72% seen once. Donors counted as nominally healthy when sampled, yet unrecorded immune exposures were likely. The source is a man in his forties or fifties in good health and CMV-seropositive. The chain couples TRBV5-6 to TRBJ2-3; tentative D call: TRBD1 (6 bases). Sequencing was performed on PBMCs. CDR3 sequence reads: CASGGQSRDTQYF. In DNA form, the CDR3 reads TGTGCCAGCGGCGGACAGTCCCGAGATACGCAGTATTTT.